Following are 30 T cell receptor beta chains from one sample sequenced in a study of shared clonotypes between healthy human individuals. Using immunoSEQ multiplex PCR, the repertoire was profiled, and TCRdb retains in-frame clones only, with some absent. The sample lists 550,000 to 850,000 clones, over 60% occurring once. Sequencing was carried out using memory CD4+ T cells sorted from blood. Subset of the sample: CD45RA-negative fraction. These receptors all stem from a woman younger than 45 in good health.

This clone showed up many times. The chain employs TRBV2 and TRBJ2-7; 9 bases line up with TRBD1. From germline, CDR1 is SNHLY and CDR2 FYNNEI. Trimming at V came to 4 bases and at J to 6 bases, leaving 1 base not matched to a gene. This CDR3 contains 12 residues. The CDR3 DNA is TGTGCCAGCAGTGGACAGGGGGTCGAGCAGTACTTC. Translated, it gives CASSGQGVEQYF.

In this sample, this clone turned up once. The gene calls are TRBV28 and TRBJ2-2; D remains unclear. There are 15 residues in the CDR3. Germline CDR1 is MDHEN and CDR2 is SYDVKM. V lost 7 bases, J lost 1 base, and 13 bases lay in between. CDR3: CASTGFWGNTGELFF. Here the CDR3 DNA reads TGTGCCAGCACCGGCTTTTGGGGGAACACCGGGGAGCTGTTTTTT.

V and J are TRBV19 and TRBJ2-7; TRBD2 is a possible D gene (5 bases). V lost 9 bases, J lost 0 bases, and 18 bases lay in between. The CDR3 sequence is 15 residues long. Germline CDR1 LNHDA, CDR2 SQIVND (reference sequence). In DNA, the CDR3 is TGTGCCAGCAGCTTCGTAGACGGGAACTCCTACGAGCAGTACTTC. Its protein product is CASSFVDGNSYEQYF.

This rearrangement joins TRBV12-5 to TRBJ1-2; D is unclear. Germline CDR1 LGHNT, CDR2 FRNRAP. The CDR3 is 14 amino acids. Trimming cost V 5 bases and J 7 bases, with 17 bases left between them. CDR3 sequence (DNA): TGTGCTAGTGGTCTACGTAAAATCGGCTGTGGCTACACCTTC. It encodes CASGLRKIGCGYTF.

The genes are TRBV27 and TRBJ2-7; 7 nucleotides agree with TRBD2. There are 16 residues in the CDR3. With V trimmed by 4 bases and J by 4 bases, 13 bases remained unmatched. Germline-derived CDR1 and CDR2 are MNHEY and SMNVEV (reference sequence). CDR3 nucleotide sequence: TGTGCCAGCAGTTCCGTCAGCGGGAAGAAGCGGTACGAGCAGTACTTC. Protein sequence: CASSSVSGKKRYEQYF.

The V gene is TRBV28, the J gene TRBJ1-2; 7 nucleotides align to TRBD1. The junction had 4 bases not matched to a gene; V was cut back by 2 bases and J by 7 bases. The CDR3 has 13 amino acids. The V gene's germline CDR1 is MDHEN and CDR2 SYDVKM. CDR3 protein: CASSLDRDFGYTF. CDR3 bases: TGTGCCAGCAGTTTAGACAGGGACTTTGGCTACACCTTC.

The chain links TRBV14 to TRBJ1-1, with D uncertain. Per the germline V gene, CDR1 is SGHDN and CDR2 is FVKESK. V shed 1 base and J shed 0 bases, with 6 bases lying between them. The CDR3 extends over 14 amino acids. CDR3 DNA sequence: TGTGCCAGCAGCCAAGTTGGGCTGAACACTGAAGCTTTCTTT. This gives the protein CASSQVGLNTEAFF.

A word on this clone: At the DNA level, this CDR3 is encoded by other sequences in the same sample as well. The chain carries TRBV19 and TRBJ2-1, with a weak D call TRBD1 (6 bases). The CDR3 extends over 14 amino acids. V dropped 3 bases and J dropped 1 base, with 7 bases sitting between them. The V gene's germline CDR1 is LNHDA and CDR2 SQIVND (reference sequence). The chain's CDR3 is CASSIRGSYNEQFF. As DNA, the CDR3 is TGTGCCAGTAGTATCAGGGGTTCCTACAATGAGCAGTTCTTC.

This sequence joins TRBV23-1 and TRBJ2-5; TRBD2 might be the D (7 bases). TRBV23-1 is known as an ORF, though its function is uncertain. This CDR3 contains 13 residues. V shed 7 bases and J shed 4 bases, with 13 bases lying between them. The CDR3 sequence is CASTPGGRETQYF. CDR3 in DNA: TGCGCCAGCACCCCCGGGGGGCGAGAGACCCAGTACTTC.

This clone was found many times. The genes are TRBV27 and TRBJ1-4; unclear D gene. Germline values: CDR1 MNHEY, CDR2 SMNVEV (reference sequence). The CDR3 is made up of 14 amino acids. V gave up 6 bases and J gave up 7 bases, with 15 bases separating them. The CDR3 coding sequence is TGTGCCAGCAGGGACGGTAGCTTAGGTGAAAAACTGTTTTTT. It codes for CASRDGSLGEKLFF.

The chain couples TRBV5-4 to TRBJ1-2, with TRBD1 matching over 9 bases. The germline V gene encodes CDR1 SGHNT and CDR2 YYREEE (reference sequence). The length of the CDR3 is 15 residues. V shed 0 bases and J 5 bases; nucleotides not matched to a gene: 5. Here the CDR3 DNA reads TGTGCCAGCAGCTTGGGATACAGGGGGCAATATGGCTACACCTTC. Translated: CASSLGYRGQYGYTF.

The chain employs TRBV7-3 and TRBJ2-3, with D possibly called TRBD1 or TRBD2 (5 bases each). Trimming stripped 4 bases from V and 0 bases from J, with 8 bases between. The CDR3 consists of 14 residues. Looked up from germline, CDR1 is SGHTA and CDR2 is FQGTGA. The DNA for the CDR3 is TGTGCCAGCAGCTGGGACGTAAGCACAGATACGCAGTATTTT. Translation gives CASSWDVSTDTQYF.

The chain links TRBV27 to TRBJ2-7; D might be TRBD1 or TRBD2, each matching 5 bases. Germline CDR1 MNHEY, CDR2 SMNVEV (reference sequence). CDR3 length: 13 amino acids. Between the trimmed V and J ends, which lost 6 bases and 2 bases, there was a span of 11 bases. The CDR3 is CASSWQGPYEQYF. CDR3 in DNA: TGTGCCAGCAGCTGGCAGGGACCCTACGAGCAGTACTTC.

The chain recombines TRBV9 with TRBJ1-1, with D tentatively TRBD1 (5 bases). Germline V gene data show CDR1 as SGDLS and CDR2 as YYNGEE. CDR3 length equals 15 residues. The germline V and J ends were trimmed by 4 bases and 5 bases, with 18 bases remaining between them. The CDR3 region has the DNA TGTGCCAGCAGCCTTCTGGGGGGGTTCGGAACTGAAGCTTTCTTT. It specifies CASSLLGGFGTEAFF.

This clone occurred a few times. V usage is TRBV6-6 and J usage is TRBJ2-7; no definite D call. Germline V gene lookup returns CDR1 MNHNY and CDR2 SVGAGI (reference sequence). The V end was cut by 2 bases, the J end by 3 bases, with 5 bases between. This CDR3 contains 12 residues. CDR3 nucleotide sequence: TGTGCCAGCAGTTACACCGGCTACGAGCAGTACTTC. It specifies CASSYTGYEQYF.

The V and J genes are TRBV4-2 and TRBJ2-7; 9 nucleotides agree with TRBD2. The CDR3 loop spans 18 amino acids. The germline gives CDR1 LGHNA, CDR2 YNFKEQ. V lost 4 bases, J lost 0 bases, and 13 bases stayed unmatched. As DNA, the CDR3 is TGTGCCAGCAGCCGGGCCCTTCAGATTAGCGGGAGCTCCTACGAGCAGTACTTC. It yields the protein CASSRALQISGSSYEQYF.

The chain employs TRBV5-5 and TRBJ2-6; no reliable D call. The V end lost 0 bases, the J end lost 10 bases, and 8 bases lay between the germline ends. The CDR3 has 13 amino acids. CDR1 is SGHKS, CDR2 YYEKEE, per germline (reference sequence). The CDR3 reads CASSLGPQNVLTF. The CDR3 coding sequence is TGTGCCAGCAGCTTGGGTCCACAAAACGTCCTGACTTTC.

There are a few counts of this clone. This chain links TRBV4-1 with TRBJ2-1; tentatively, D is TRBD2 (6 bases). V was clipped by 3 bases and J by 6 bases, with 12 bases between them. Germline lookup yields CDR1 MGHRA and CDR2 YSYEKL. There are 14 residues in the CDR3. CDR3 region: CASSHQLAVNEQFF. CDR3 nucleotide sequence: TGCGCCAGCAGCCATCAACTAGCAGTCAATGAGCAGTTCTTC.

V and J are TRBV6-1 and TRBJ2-7; 12 nucleotides line up with TRBD2. From germline, CDR1 is MNHNS and CDR2 SASEGT. J was trimmed by 7 bases and V by 9 bases; bases with no gene match: 7. CDR3 length equals 13 residues. CDR3 sequence (DNA): TGTGCCAGTACGACTAGCGGGAGAGGAGAGCAGTACTTC. Encoded protein: CASTTSGRGEQYF.

V gene TRBV28 combines with J gene TRBJ2-7; 8 bases fit TRBD2. Per germline, CDR1 MDHEN and CDR2 SYDVKM. This CDR3 has 15 amino acids. Losses at the gene ends were 6 bases for V and 3 bases for J; bases not matched to a gene: 10. CDR3 region: CASRTRGSGNYEQYF. In nucleotides, the CDR3 is TGTGCCAGCAGGACCCGGGGTAGCGGGAACTACGAGCAGTACTTC.

The V gene is TRBV2, the J gene TRBJ2-2; possible D gene TRBD1, 5 bases. Trimming removed 5 bases from V and 4 bases from J, with 14 bases in between. There are 15 residues in the CDR3. CDR1 and CDR2 (germline): SNHLY, FYNNEI. CDR3 sequence reads: CASSRIDRTTGELFF. In DNA form, the CDR3 reads TGTGCCAGCAGTCGTATAGACAGAACCACCGGGGAGCTGTTTTTT.

This clone came up a few times. The J gene is TRBJ1-4, the V gene TRBV10-3; 8 nucleotides match TRBD1. The CDR3 spans 15 residues. V dropped 2 bases and J dropped 4; count of bases not matched to a gene: 3. CDR1 is ENHRY and CDR2 is SYGVKD in the germline V gene. The CDR3 is CAISEVGTGNEKLFF. Written as DNA, the CDR3 is TGTGCCATCAGTGAGGTCGGGACAGGTAATGAAAAACTGTTTTTT.

This clone was counted a few times. V usage is TRBV27 and J usage is TRBJ2-6; 9 bases line up with TRBD1. The CDR3 consists of 17 residues. Germline lookup yields CDR1 MNHEY and CDR2 SMNVEV (reference sequence). After removal of 3 bases from V and 0 bases from J, the junction contained 3 bases not matched to a gene. CDR3 coding DNA: TGTGCCAGCAGTTTCTGGACAGGGGACTCTGGGGCCAACGTCCTGACTTTC. Its translation is CASSFWTGDSGANVLTF.

The genes are TRBV10-1 and TRBJ2-2, with 11 positions matching TRBD2. CDR1 is WNHNN, CDR2 SYGVQD, per germline (reference sequence). The trim removed 2 bases at V and 7 bases at J, leaving 6 bases unmatched. CDR3 length: 16 amino acids. For the CDR3, the DNA is TGCGCCAGCAGTGAGCGGCTAGCGGGAGGTGGCGGGGAGCTGTTTTTT. Its translation: CASSERLAGGGGELFF.

This chain connects TRBV28 to TRBJ2-2; TRBD2 matches at 10 bases. The germline V gene encodes CDR1 MDHEN and CDR2 SYDVKM. The junction had 3 bases not matched to a gene; V was cut back by 2 bases and J by 3 bases. The CDR3 extends over 16 amino acids. The CDR3 reads CASSLVLAGDTGELFF. The CDR3 DNA sequence: TGTGCCAGCAGTTTAGTCCTAGCGGGAGACACCGGGGAGCTGTTTTTT.

The V gene is TRBV11-3, the J gene TRBJ1-5; 9 bases are shared with TRBD1. Unmatched junction bases numbered 17, after V lost 5 bases and J lost 9 bases. This CDR3 has 17 amino acids. Germline V gives CDR1 SGHNT, CDR2 YENEEA. CDR3: CASSIRGRQGEQGPQHF. For the CDR3, the DNA is TGTGCCAGCAGCATCCGCGGGAGACAGGGGGAACAGGGGCCCCAGCATTTT.

The sample holds a few counts of this clone. Other DNA sequences in this specimen translate into the identical CDR3. J is TRBJ1-1 and V is TRBV5-1; tentatively, D is TRBD1 (5 bases). V lost 1 base and J lost 1, with 8 bases in between. The CDR3 has 14 residues. Germline V gene lookup returns CDR1 SGHRS and CDR2 YFSETQ. DNA for the CDR3: TGCGCCAGCAGCTTGACCGGGACGAACACTGAAGCTTTCTTT. This codes for CASSLTGTNTEAFF.

This clone occurred a few times. The J gene is TRBJ1-1, the V gene TRBV15; perhaps TRBD1 as D (5 bases). Trimming removed 0 bases from V and 4 bases from J, with 15 bases in between. This CDR3 has 16 residues. Germline CDR1 is LNHNV and CDR2 is YYDKDF (reference sequence). For the CDR3, the DNA is TGTGCCACCAGCAGAGAAAAGGGGCGGGCGGGCACTGAAGCTTTCTTT. This codes for CATSREKGRAGTEAFF.

This clone turned up a few times. The chain employs TRBV2 and TRBJ1-5; D may be TRBD1 (5 bases). Germline CDR1 and CDR2: SNHLY and FYNNEI. The V and J ends lost 3 bases and 7 bases respectively, with 10 bases between them. The CDR3 sequence is 13 residues long. The CDR3 region has the DNA TGTGCCAGCAGTGATATTGGGGACCAGCCCCAGCATTTT. Its protein is CASSDIGDQPQHF.

This clone was counted a few times. The rearrangement uses TRBV5-1 and TRBJ1-1; 7 bases are shared with TRBD1. CDR1 SGHRS and CDR2 YFSETQ come from the germline V gene. Germline trimming cut 2 bases from V and 4 bases from J; bases unmatched to any gene: 2. There are 13 residues in the CDR3. CDR3 sequence: CASSLRQGTEAFF. The CDR3 region has the DNA TGCGCCAGCAGCTTAAGACAGGGCACTGAAGCTTTCTTT.